The 32 T cell receptor beta chains below were found in one sample sequenced in a study of early T cells in non-severe SARS-CoV-2 infection. MiXCR was run by TCRdb on the 5' RACE reads, yielding one entry per CDR3 protein. The table shows about 48,000 distinct CDR3 sequences, with 7.7% occurring only once. Specimen: whole blood. The receptors here all came from an adult who was a healthcare worker with PCR-confirmed SARS-CoV-2 infection or an uninfected control (not recorded which).

This clonotype was recorded many times. This rearrangement joins TRBV20-1 to TRBJ1-1, with a possible D match to TRBD1 (5 bases). From germline, CDR1 is DFQATT and CDR2 SNEGSKA (reference sequence). The CDR3 contains 11 residues. The V end lost 1 base, the J end lost 10 bases, and 10 bases lay between the germline ends. The CDR3 reads CSARVERGAFF. For the CDR3, the DNA is TGCAGTGCTAGAGTCGAGAGGGGAGCTTTCTTT.

The chain is built from TRBV9 and TRBJ2-1, with 12 bases matching TRBD1. The CDR3 spans 17 residues. V shed 0 bases and J 7 bases; nucleotides not matched to a gene: 8. The germline CDR1 and CDR2 sequences are SGDLS and YYNGEE. CDR3 sequence reads: CASSVGEGQGALNEQFF. DNA for the CDR3: TGTGCCAGCAGCGTAGGGGAGGGACAGGGGGCGCTGAATGAGCAGTTCTTC. The complete variable domain, with remaining parts taken from reference TRBV9 and TRBJ2-1, reads DSGVTQTPKHLITATGQRVTLRCSPRSGDLSVYWYQQSLDQGLQFLIQYYNGEERAKGNILERFSAQQFPDLHSELNLSSLELGDSALYFCASSVGEGQGALNEQFFGPGTRLTVL.

This clonotype was seen ten or more times. V gene TRBV10-3 combines with J gene TRBJ2-3; 8 bases map to TRBD1. Germline V gene data show CDR1 as ENHRY and CDR2 as SYGVKD. This CDR3 has 14 residues. V lost 7 bases to trimming and J lost 2 bases; unmatched junction nucleotides: 5. CDR3 sequence (DNA): TGTGCCATCAAGAAGCAGGGGGCCACAGATACGCAGTATTTT. It is translated as CAIKKQGATDTQYF.

This chain links TRBV9 with TRBJ2-1, with 7 positions matching TRBD1. Germline V gene sequence: CDR1 SGDLS, CDR2 YYNGEE. The CDR3 sequence is 15 residues long. The trim removed 3 bases at V and 3 bases at J, leaving 6 bases unmatched. The CDR3 sequence: CASSGGGQSYNEQFF. CDR3 coding DNA: TGTGCCAGCAGCGGAGGGGGACAGAGCTACAATGAGCAGTTCTTC.

This clonotype has at least ten counts. The chain is built from TRBV29-1 and TRBJ1-2; no clear D gene. Germline V gene sequence: CDR1 SQVTM, CDR2 ANQGSEA. Trimming pared 7 bases from V and 5 bases from J, leaving 17 bases between. The CDR3 extends over 13 amino acids. CDR3 region: CSGQRGLQYGYTF. DNA of the CDR3: TGCAGCGGGCAGCGAGGACTGCAGTATGGCTACACCTTC. The full variable domain, rest sourced from reference TRBV29-1 and TRBJ1-2, is SAVISQKPSRDICQRGTSLTIQCQVDSQVTMMFWYRQQPGQSLTLIATANQGSEATYESGFVIDKFPISRPNLTFSTLTVSNMSPEDSSIYLCSGQRGLQYGYTFGSGTRLTVV.

This clonotype was observed a few times. The chain is built from TRBV3-1 and TRBJ2-2; the match to TRBD1 covers 7 bases. The ends lost 4 bases at V and 0 bases at J; junction bases unmatched: 2. Germline assignment: CDR1 LGHDT and CDR2 YNNKEL (reference sequence). CDR3 length: 15 amino acids. The CDR3 bases are TGTGCCAGCAGCCCGACAGGGACGAACACCGGGGAGCTGTTTTTT. Amino acids: CASSPTGTNTGELFF. Filled out from reference TRBV3-1 and TRBJ2-2, the complete variable domain reads DTAVSQTPKYLVTQMGNDKSIKCEQNLGHDTMYWYKQDSKKFLKIMFSYNNKELIINETVPNRFSPKSPDKAHLNLHINSLELGDSAVYFCASSPTGTNTGELFFGEGSRLTVL.

The V call is TRBV20-1, the J call TRBJ1-6; 9 bases map to TRBD1. CDR3 length: 17 residues. Germline V gene data show CDR1 as DFQATT and CDR2 as SNEGSKA (reference sequence). Trimming cost V 1 base and J 5 bases; bases outside gene matches: 9. The CDR3 is CSARAGTGWGNNSPLHF. In DNA, the CDR3 is TGCAGTGCTAGAGCGGGGACAGGGTGGGGAAATAATTCACCCCTCCACTTT.

This clonotype was seen at least ten times. The chain is built from TRBV28 and TRBJ1-5; D ambiguous. Germline CDR1 reads MDHEN; CDR2 reads SYDVKM. The CDR3 consists of 12 residues. The V gene lost 8 bases and the J gene lost 0 bases, with 5 bases spanning the gap. The CDR3 DNA reads TGTGCCAGCGGACGTAGCAATCAGCCCCAGCATTTT. Amino acids: CASGRSNQPQHF.

Within the sample, this clonotype is medium-sized. This chain connects TRBV28 to TRBJ2-2; D remains unclear. The V gene's germline CDR1 is MDHEN and CDR2 SYDVKM. V was clipped by 7 bases and J by 6 bases, with 18 bases between them. The CDR3 sequence is 15 residues long. This chain's CDR3 is CASTLEAYSPGELFF. CDR3 sequence (DNA): TGTGCCAGCACCCTAGAGGCTTACTCTCCCGGGGAGCTGTTTTTT.

The chain employs TRBV27 and TRBJ2-4; D is unresolved. CDR3 size: 13 residues. Germline loops: CDR1 MNHEY, CDR2 SMNVEV (reference sequence). The V and J ends lost 4 bases and 8 bases respectively, with 12 bases between them. This CDR3 reads CASSYGRWDIQYF. The CDR3, as DNA: TGTGCCAGCAGTTACGGACGTTGGGACATTCAGTACTTC.

This clonotype was seen repeatedly, ten times or more. The chain combines TRBV20-1 with TRBJ2-1; no reliable D call. V shed 3 bases and J shed 12 bases, with 15 bases lying between them. The length of the CDR3 is 12 residues. Germline CDR1 reads DFQATT; CDR2 reads SNEGSKA (reference sequence). The CDR3 DNA is TGCAGTGCTAGTTCTGGGTTGAAGCTGCAGTTCTTC. The encoded protein is CSASSGLKLQFF.

This clonotype was seen more than once but under ten times. CDR3 coding DNA: TGCAGTGCGTCGGGAAGCTCTGGAAACACCATATATTTT. Protein sequence: CSASGSSGNTIYF. V and J are TRBV20-1 and TRBJ1-3; D remains unclear. Germline CDR1 and CDR2: DFQATT and SNEGSKA (reference sequence). The CDR3 length is 13 residues. V lost 6 bases, J lost 0 bases, and 9 bases lay in between.

This clonotype was seen many times. The rearrangement joins TRBV20-1 to TRBJ2-3; D might be TRBD1 (5 bases). This CDR3 has 16 amino acids. The V gene's germline CDR1 is DFQATT and CDR2 SNEGSKA (reference sequence). Trimming left V 0 bases short and J 4 bases short, with 17 bases between. In DNA form, the CDR3 reads TGCAGTGCTAGAGAAAGGGTGGCAGGGCCCGCAGATACGCAGTATTTT. It translates to CSARERVAGPADTQYF.

This clonotype was picked up many times. This chain uses TRBV10-3 with TRBJ2-3, with D perhaps TRBD2 (6 bases). V lost 6 bases and J 6 bases, leaving 16 bases between the germline ends. Germline loops: CDR1 ENHRY, CDR2 SYGVKD. CDR3 length equals 14 residues. As DNA, the CDR3 is TGTGCCATCAGCGGGACTTTCCAGGCGGATACGCAGTATTTT. The encoded protein is CAISGTFQADTQYF.

The V and J genes are TRBV7-8 and TRBJ2-3, with TRBD2 identical over 8 bases. The J segment lost 0 bases and the V segment lost 6 bases, leaving 11 bases of the junction unmatched. The CDR3 sequence is 17 residues long. CDR1 and CDR2 (germline): SGHVS, FQNEAQ. CDR3 coding DNA: TGTGCCAGCAGAAGAAGGGGCGGGGGGACTAGCACAGATACGCAGTATTTT. Its protein is CASRRRGGGTSTDTQYF.

In this sample, this clonotype turned up many times. The genes are TRBV24-1 and TRBJ1-5; 11 nucleotides align to TRBD1. CDR1 and CDR2 from the germline V gene are KGHDR and SFDVKD. Unmatched junction bases numbered 5, after V lost 4 bases and J lost 4 bases. The CDR3 spans 16 residues. CDR3 sequence reads: CATSDPGQGANQPQHF. CDR3 nucleotides: TGTGCCACCAGTGACCCTGGACAGGGGGCGAATCAGCCCCAGCATTTT.

The chain employs TRBV27 and TRBJ1-2; D is undetermined. The CDR3 runs to 13 residues. The V end was cut by 2 bases, the J end by 4 bases, with 8 bases between. In germline, CDR1 is MNHEY, CDR2 SMNVEV (reference sequence). CDR3 nucleotides: TGTGCCAGCAGTTTAAGGCAGAGCTATGGCTACACCTTC. As protein: CASSLRQSYGYTF.

The table lists this clonotype with many counts. The rearrangement uses TRBV5-1 and TRBJ1-1, with D hard to call. The CDR3 consists of 14 residues. V lost 4 bases, J lost 2 bases, and 12 bases lay in between. Germline V lookup: CDR1 SGHRS, CDR2 YFSETQ. The CDR3 sequence: CASSPLTGNTEAFF. Written as DNA, the CDR3 is TGCGCCAGCAGCCCTTTGACCGGTAACACTGAAGCTTTCTTT.

Only a few counts were recorded for this clonotype. The rearrangement uses TRBV10-3 and TRBJ1-3; tentative D call: TRBD1 (6 bases). The CDR3 is made up of 13 amino acids. Trimming took off 6 bases at V and 0 bases at J, with 6 bases between the two ends. Germline V gives CDR1 ENHRY, CDR2 SYGVKD. Here the CDR3 reads CAIRDSSGNTIYF. CDR3 nucleotides: TGTGCCATCAGGGACAGCTCTGGAAACACCATATATTTT.

There are many counts of this clonotype. The chain carries TRBV2 and TRBJ1-5; D is possibly TRBD1 (6 bases). There are 15 residues in the CDR3. V was shortened by 4 bases and J by 4 bases, with 14 bases between the two germline ends. Germline values: CDR1 SNHLY, CDR2 FYNNEI. In nucleotides, the CDR3 is TGTGCCAGCAGTGGGGGCAGGGGCCTAAATCAGCCCCAGCATTTT. Protein sequence: CASSGGRGLNQPQHF.

The sample holds a few counts of this clonotype. This chain links TRBV7-2 with TRBJ2-7, with D hard to call. The length of the CDR3 is 14 residues. Trimming shortened V by 2 bases and J by 4 bases, and 12 bases separated the two germline ends. Looked up from germline, CDR1 is SGHTA and CDR2 is FQGNSA. Written as DNA, the CDR3 is TGTGCCAGCAGCTTACAGACAACTTTATACGAGCAGTACTTC. This codes for CASSLQTTLYEQYF.

There are a few counts of this clonotype. The chain links TRBV20-1 to TRBJ2-3; weak D call: TRBD2 (6 bases). V lost 3 bases and J lost 5, with 12 bases in between. Germline assignment: CDR1 DFQATT and CDR2 SNEGSKA (reference sequence). This CDR3 has 13 amino acids. The CDR3 DNA reads TGCAGTGCTAGCCGTCTAGCGATAGATACGCAGTATTTT. Amino acid sequence: CSASRLAIDTQYF.

The table lists this clonotype with many counts. The chain couples TRBV7-9 to TRBJ1-4; D gene unclear. CDR1 SEHNR and CDR2 FQNEAQ come from the germline V gene (reference sequence). This CDR3 is built from 14 residues. V was pared by 1 base and J by 5 bases, with 8 bases between. The CDR3 spells CASSLDSENEKLFF. In DNA, the CDR3 is TGTGCCAGCAGCTTAGATTCAGAAAATGAAAAACTGTTTTTT.

V and J are TRBV6-2 or TRBV6-3 and TRBJ2-7, with a tentative D call TRBD1 (6 bases). This CDR3 region has 15 residues. Trimming shortened V by 7 bases and J by 0 bases, and 16 bases separated the two germline ends. From germline, CDR1 is MNHEY and CDR2 SVGEGT. CDR3 in amino acids: CASTQVGTHSYEQYF. CDR3 sequence (DNA): TGTGCCAGCACTCAAGTCGGGACACACTCCTACGAGCAGTACTTC.

At least ten counts were recorded for this clonotype. The V gene is TRBV19, the J gene TRBJ1-5; TRBD1 is a possible D gene (5 bases). The germline gives CDR1 LNHDA, CDR2 SQIVND (reference sequence). The ends were cut back, 3 bases at V and 3 bases at J, with 18 bases in the middle. This CDR3 is 17 amino acids long. CDR3 bases: TGTGCCAGTAGTATTTCTGGGGGACCTACTTTCAATCAGCCCCAGCATTTT. Amino acids: CASSISGGPTFNQPQHF. The variable domain in full, completed from reference TRBV19 and TRBJ1-5, reads DGGITQSPKYLFRKEGQNVTLSCEQNLNHDAMYWYRQDPGQGLRLIYYSQIVNDFQKGDIAEGYSVSREKKESFPLTVTSAQKNPTAFYLCASSISGGPTFNQPQHFGDGTRLSIL.

The chain combines TRBV20-1 with TRBJ2-1; maybe TRBD1 (7 bases). CDR1 is DFQATT, CDR2 SNEGSKA, per germline (reference sequence). The CDR3 loop spans 16 amino acids. V was trimmed by 6 bases and J by 3 bases, leaving 21 bases between them. CDR3 region: CSARPRGAQFYNEQFF. The CDR3 coding sequence is TGCAGTGCAAGACCCAGGGGGGCCCAATTCTACAATGAGCAGTTCTTC.

This clonotype occurred many times. The chain employs TRBV30 and TRBJ2-2, with D unclear. Germline lookup yields CDR1 GTSNPN and CDR2 SVGIG (reference sequence). V lost 5 bases to trimming and J lost 6 bases, with 13 bases between them. The CDR3 covers 13 residues. CDR3 amino acids: CAWALTGAGELFF. In DNA form, the CDR3 reads TGTGCCTGGGCCTTGACGGGTGCCGGGGAGCTGTTTTTT. The variable domain in full, with the rest retrieved from reference TRBV30 and TRBJ2-2, is SQTIHQWPATLVQPVGSPLSLECTVEGTSNPNLYWYRQAAGRGLQLLFYSVGIGQISSEVPQNLSASRPQDRQFILSSKKLLLSDSGFYLCAWALTGAGELFFGEGSRLTVL.

Points on this clonotype: With a much larger clone just one base away, this may be a read error. The chain employs TRBV7-9 and TRBJ2-1; D call uncertain. The CDR3 length is 12 residues. Per germline, CDR1 SEHNR and CDR2 FQNEAQ (reference sequence). Trimming took 1 base from V and 5 from J, leaving 3 bases between them. CDR3 coding DNA: TGTGCCAGCAGCTTAGTGAACAATGAGCAGTTCTTC. Its protein is CASSLVNNEQFF. The complete variable domain, with remaining parts taken from reference TRBV7-9 and TRBJ2-1, reads DTGVSQNPRHKITKRGQNVTFRCDPISEHNRLYWYRQTLGQGPEFLTYFQNEAQLEKSRLLSDRFSAERPKGSFSTLEIQRTEQGDSAMYLCASSLVNNEQFFGPGTRLTVL.

The gene calls are TRBV12-3 or TRBV12-4 and TRBJ2-3; D unclear. The ends were cut back, 5 bases at V and 1 base at J, with 10 bases in the middle. CDR3 length: 14 residues. The CDR3: CASSPLEGTDTQYF. CDR3 in DNA: TGTGCCAGCAGTCCTCTCGAGGGCACAGATACGCAGTATTTT.

This clonotype was observed at least ten times. V is TRBV5-6 and J is TRBJ2-7, with 9 bases identical to TRBD1. Per the germline V gene, CDR1 is SGHDT and CDR2 is YYEEEE. There are 16 residues in the CDR3. V shed 2 bases and J 7 bases; nucleotides not matched to a gene: 13. Here the CDR3 DNA reads TGTGCCAGCAGCTTACTGCTACAGGGGGCTTTGGGAGAGCAGTACTTC. Translation: CASSLLLQGALGEQYF.

This clonotype has just a few counts. V and J are TRBV2 and TRBJ2-1, with D unclear. Trimming pared 4 bases from V and 9 bases from J, leaving 4 bases between. The CDR3 length is 10 residues. CDR1 SNHLY and CDR2 FYNNEI come from the germline V gene. The CDR3 DNA sequence: TGTGCCAGCAGTGCGGCTGAGCAGTTCTTC. Amino acid sequence: CASSAAEQFF.

In its sample, this clonotype was seen many times. In nucleotides, the CDR3 is TGCGCCAGCAGCCAGGGCTACACTGAAGCTTTCTTT. Translating gives CASSQGYTEAFF. The V gene is TRBV5-1, the J gene TRBJ1-1, with D perhaps matching TRBD1 (5 bases). The V and J ends lost 4 bases and 3 bases respectively, with 7 bases between them. This CDR3 has 12 amino acids. Germline values: CDR1 SGHRS, CDR2 YFSETQ.